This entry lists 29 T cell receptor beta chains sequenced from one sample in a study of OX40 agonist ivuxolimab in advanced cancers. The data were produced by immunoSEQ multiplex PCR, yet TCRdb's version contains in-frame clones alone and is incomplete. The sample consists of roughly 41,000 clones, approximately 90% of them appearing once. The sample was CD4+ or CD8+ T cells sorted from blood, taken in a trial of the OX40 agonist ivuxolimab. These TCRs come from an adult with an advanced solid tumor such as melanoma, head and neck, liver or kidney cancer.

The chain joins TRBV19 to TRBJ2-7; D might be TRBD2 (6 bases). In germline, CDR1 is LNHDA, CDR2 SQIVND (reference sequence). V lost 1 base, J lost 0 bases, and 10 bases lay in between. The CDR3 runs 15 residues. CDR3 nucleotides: TGTGCCAGTAGTATAGGACCGGGGGACTCCTACGAGCAGTACTTC. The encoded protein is CASSIGPGDSYEQYF. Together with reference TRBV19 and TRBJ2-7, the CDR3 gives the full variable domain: DGGITQSPKYLFRKEGQNVTLSCEQNLNHDAMYWYRQDPGQGLRLIYYSQIVNDFQKGDIAEGYSVSREKKESFPLTVTSAQKNPTAFYLCASSIGPGDSYEQYFGPGTRLTVT.

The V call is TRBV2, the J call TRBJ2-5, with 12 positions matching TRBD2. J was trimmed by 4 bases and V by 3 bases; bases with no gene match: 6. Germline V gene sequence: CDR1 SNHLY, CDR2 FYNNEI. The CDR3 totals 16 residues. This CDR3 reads CASSDSTSGSGETQYF. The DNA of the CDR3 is TGTGCCAGCAGTGATTCGACTAGCGGGAGCGGAGAGACCCAGTACTTC.

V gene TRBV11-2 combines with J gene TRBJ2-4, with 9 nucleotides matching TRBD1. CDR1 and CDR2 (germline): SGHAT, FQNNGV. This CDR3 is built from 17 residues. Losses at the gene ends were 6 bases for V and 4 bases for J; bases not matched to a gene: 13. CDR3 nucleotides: TGTGCCAGCAGTAGTCACGGACAGGGGAGAGGAAAAAACATTCAGTACTTC. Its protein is CASSSHGQGRGKNIQYF.

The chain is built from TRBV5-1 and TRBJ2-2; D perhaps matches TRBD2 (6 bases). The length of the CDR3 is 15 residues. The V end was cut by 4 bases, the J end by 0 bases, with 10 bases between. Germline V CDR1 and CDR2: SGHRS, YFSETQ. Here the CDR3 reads CASSPVAANTGELFF. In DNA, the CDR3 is TGCGCCAGCAGCCCCGTAGCGGCGAACACCGGGGAGCTGTTTTTT. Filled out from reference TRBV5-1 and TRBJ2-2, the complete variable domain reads KAGVTQTPRYLIKTRGQQVTLSCSPISGHRSVSWYQQTPGQGLQFLFEYFSETQRNKGNFPGRFSGRQFSNSRSEMNVSTLELGDSALYLCASSPVAANTGELFFGEGSRLTVL.

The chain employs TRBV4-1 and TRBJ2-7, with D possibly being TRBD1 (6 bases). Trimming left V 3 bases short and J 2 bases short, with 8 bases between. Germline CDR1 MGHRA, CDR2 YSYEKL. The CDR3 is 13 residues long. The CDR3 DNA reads TGCGCCAGCAGCCAGACAGGAACCTACGAGCAGTACTTC. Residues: CASSQTGTYEQYF.

In nucleotides, the CDR3 is TGTGCCATCAGTGCCCCGGGGGGCGCCTACAATGAGCAGTTCTTC. Amino acids: CAISAPGGAYNEQFF. The chain joins TRBV10-3 to TRBJ2-1; D might be TRBD2 (7 bases). The CDR3 has 15 residues. The V gene lost 4 bases and the J gene lost 2 bases, with 12 bases spanning the gap. Germline loops: CDR1 ENHRY, CDR2 SYGVKD.

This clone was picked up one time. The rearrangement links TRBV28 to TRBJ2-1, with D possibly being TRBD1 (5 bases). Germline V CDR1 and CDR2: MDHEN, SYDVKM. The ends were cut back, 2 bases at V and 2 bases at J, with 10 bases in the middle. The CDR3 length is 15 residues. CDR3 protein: CASSLLKGPYNEQFF. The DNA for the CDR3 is TGTGCCAGCAGTTTACTAAAGGGGCCCTACAATGAGCAGTTCTTC.

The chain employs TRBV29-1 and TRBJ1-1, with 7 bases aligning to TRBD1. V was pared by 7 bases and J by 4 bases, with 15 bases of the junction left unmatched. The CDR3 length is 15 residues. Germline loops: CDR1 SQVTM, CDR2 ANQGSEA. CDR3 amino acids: CSGIGSRGASTEAFF. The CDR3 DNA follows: TGCAGCGGGATCGGCTCCAGGGGGGCAAGCACTGAAGCTTTCTTT.

This CDR3 is CSALGGEQYF. CDR3 coding DNA: TGCAGTGCCCTGGGCGGAGAGCAGTACTTC. V and J are TRBV20-1 and TRBJ2-7; D call uncertain. The V end lost 6 bases, the J end lost 7 bases, and 10 bases lay between the germline ends. Per the germline V gene, CDR1 is DFQATT and CDR2 is SNEGSKA (reference sequence). CDR3 size: 10 residues.

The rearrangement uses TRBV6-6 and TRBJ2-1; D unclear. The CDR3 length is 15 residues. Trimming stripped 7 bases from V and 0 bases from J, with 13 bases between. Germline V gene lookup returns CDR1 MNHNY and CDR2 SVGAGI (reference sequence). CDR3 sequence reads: CASTDVLSSYNEQFF. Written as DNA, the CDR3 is TGTGCCAGCACCGACGTCCTAAGCTCCTACAATGAGCAGTTCTTC.

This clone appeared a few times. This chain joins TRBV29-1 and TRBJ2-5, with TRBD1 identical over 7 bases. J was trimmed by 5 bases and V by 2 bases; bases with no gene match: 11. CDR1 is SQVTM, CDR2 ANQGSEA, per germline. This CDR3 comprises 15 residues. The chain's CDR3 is CSVESGQPYPETQYF. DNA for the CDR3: TGCAGCGTTGAATCGGGACAGCCGTACCCGGAGACCCAGTACTTC.

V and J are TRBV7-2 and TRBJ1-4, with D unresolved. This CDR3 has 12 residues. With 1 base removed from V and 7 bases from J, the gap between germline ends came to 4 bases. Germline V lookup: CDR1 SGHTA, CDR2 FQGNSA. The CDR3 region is CASSLGGEKLFF. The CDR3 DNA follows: TGTGCCAGCAGCTTAGGCGGTGAAAAACTGTTTTTT.

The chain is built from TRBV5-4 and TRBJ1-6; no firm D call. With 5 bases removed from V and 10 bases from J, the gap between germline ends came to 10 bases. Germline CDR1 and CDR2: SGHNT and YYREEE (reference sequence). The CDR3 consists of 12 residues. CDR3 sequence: CASSSEGSPLHF. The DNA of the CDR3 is TGTGCCAGCAGTTCTGAGGGCTCACCCCTCCACTTT.

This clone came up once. DNA for the CDR3: TGTGCCATCAGTGAATTCGACAGAATAATTGAAAAACTGTTTTTT. It encodes CAISEFDRIIEKLFF. The chain carries TRBV10-3 and TRBJ1-4; TRBD1 is a possible D gene (5 bases). CDR3 length: 15 residues. V gave up 3 bases and J gave up 7 bases, with 15 bases separating them. Germline lookup yields CDR1 ENHRY and CDR2 SYGVKD.

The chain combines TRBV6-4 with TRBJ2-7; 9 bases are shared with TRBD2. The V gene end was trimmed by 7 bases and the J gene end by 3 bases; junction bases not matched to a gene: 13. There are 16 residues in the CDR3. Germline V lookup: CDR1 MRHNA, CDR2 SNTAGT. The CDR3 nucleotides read TGTGCCAGCATAGTACACTCGGGCGGGAGGGTCTACGAGCAGTACTTC. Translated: CASIVHSGGRVYEQYF.

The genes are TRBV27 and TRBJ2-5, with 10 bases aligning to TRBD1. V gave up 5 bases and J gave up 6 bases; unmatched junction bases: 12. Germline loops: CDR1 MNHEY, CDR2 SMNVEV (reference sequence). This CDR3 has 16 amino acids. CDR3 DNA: TGTGCCAGCAGTCCATCGGGGACAGGGGAGGCGAAGACCCAGTACTTC. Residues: CASSPSGTGEAKTQYF.

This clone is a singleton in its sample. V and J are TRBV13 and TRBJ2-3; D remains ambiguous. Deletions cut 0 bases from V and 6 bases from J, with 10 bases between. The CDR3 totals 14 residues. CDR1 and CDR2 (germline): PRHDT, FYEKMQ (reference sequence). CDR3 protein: CASSLGLLSDTQYF. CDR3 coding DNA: TGTGCCAGCAGCTTAGGCCTGTTGTCTGATACGCAGTATTTT.

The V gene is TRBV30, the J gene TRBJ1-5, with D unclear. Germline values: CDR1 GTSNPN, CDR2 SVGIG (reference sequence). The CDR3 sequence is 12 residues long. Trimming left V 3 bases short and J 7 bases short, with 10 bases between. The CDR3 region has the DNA TGTGCCTGGAGCGATCCCCCCCAGCCCCAGCATTTT. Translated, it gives CAWSDPPQPQHF.

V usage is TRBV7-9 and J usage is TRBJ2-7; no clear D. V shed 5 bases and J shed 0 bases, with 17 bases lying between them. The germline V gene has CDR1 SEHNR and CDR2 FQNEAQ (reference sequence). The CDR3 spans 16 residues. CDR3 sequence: CASSPPSQSRSYEQYF. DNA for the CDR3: TGTGCCAGCAGCCCCCCATCTCAGAGCCGCTCCTACGAGCAGTACTTC. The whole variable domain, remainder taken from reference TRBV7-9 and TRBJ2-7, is DTGVSQNPRHKITKRGQNVTFRCDPISEHNRLYWYRQTLGQGPEFLTYFQNEAQLEKSRLLSDRFSAERPKGSFSTLEIQRTEQGDSAMYLCASSPPSQSRSYEQYFGPGTRLTVT.

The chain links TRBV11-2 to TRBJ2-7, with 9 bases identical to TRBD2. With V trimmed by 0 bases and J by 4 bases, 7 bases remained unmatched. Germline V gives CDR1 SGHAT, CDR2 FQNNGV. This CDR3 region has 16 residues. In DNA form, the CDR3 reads TGTGCCAGCAGCTTAGAGGTAGCGGGAGCAACTTACGAGCAGTACTTC. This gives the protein CASSLEVAGATYEQYF. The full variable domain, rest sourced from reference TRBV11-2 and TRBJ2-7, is EAGVAQSPRYKIIEKRQSVAFWCNPISGHATLYWYQQILGQGPKLLIQFQNNGVVDDSQLPKDRFSAERLKGVDSTLKIQPAKLEDSAVYLCASSLEVAGATYEQYFGPGTRLTVT.

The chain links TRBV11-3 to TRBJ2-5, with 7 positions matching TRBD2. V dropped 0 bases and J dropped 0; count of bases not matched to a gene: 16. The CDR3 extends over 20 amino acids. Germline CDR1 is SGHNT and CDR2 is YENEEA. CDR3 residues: CASSLDLKGLAEMYQETQYF. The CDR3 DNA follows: TGTGCCAGCAGCTTAGATCTAAAAGGGCTAGCGGAGATGTACCAAGAGACCCAGTACTTC.

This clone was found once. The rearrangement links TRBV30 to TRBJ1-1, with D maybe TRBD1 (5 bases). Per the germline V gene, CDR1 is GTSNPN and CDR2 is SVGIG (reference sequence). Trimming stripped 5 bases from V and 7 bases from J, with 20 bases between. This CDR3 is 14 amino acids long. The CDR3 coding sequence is TGTGCCTGGGTAGCCAGATGGGGCGGAGGTGAAGCTTTCTTT. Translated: CAWVARWGGGEAFF.

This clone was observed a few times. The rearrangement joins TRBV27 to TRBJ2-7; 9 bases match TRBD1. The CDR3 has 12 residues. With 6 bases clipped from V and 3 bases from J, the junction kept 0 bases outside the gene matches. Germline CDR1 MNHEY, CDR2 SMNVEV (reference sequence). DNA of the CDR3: TGTGCCAGCAGGGGACAGGGCTACGAGCAGTACTTC. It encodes CASRGQGYEQYF.

The CDR3 is CASSPERTAYEQYF. CDR3 sequence (DNA): TGCGCCAGCAGCCCGGAGAGGACGGCCTACGAGCAGTACTTC. The rearrangement joins TRBV5-1 to TRBJ2-7; no clear D gene. V lost 4 bases, J lost 2 bases, and 13 bases lay in between. In germline, CDR1 is SGHRS, CDR2 YFSETQ. The CDR3 is 14 residues long.

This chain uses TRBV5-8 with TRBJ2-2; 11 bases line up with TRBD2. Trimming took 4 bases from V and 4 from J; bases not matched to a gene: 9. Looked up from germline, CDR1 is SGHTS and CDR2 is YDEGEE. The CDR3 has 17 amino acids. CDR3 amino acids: CASSPGTSGETTGELFF. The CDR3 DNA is TGTGCCAGCAGCCCCGGGACTAGCGGAGAGACCACCGGGGAGCTGTTTTTT.

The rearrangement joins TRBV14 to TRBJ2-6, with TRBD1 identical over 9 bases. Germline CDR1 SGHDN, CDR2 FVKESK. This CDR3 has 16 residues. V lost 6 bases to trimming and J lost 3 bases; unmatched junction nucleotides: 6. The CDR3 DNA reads TGTGCCAGCAGGCCGGACAGGGGAGGTGGGGCCAACGTCCTGACTTTC. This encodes CASRPDRGGGANVLTF. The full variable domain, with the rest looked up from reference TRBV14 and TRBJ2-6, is EAGVTQFPSHSVIEKGQTVTLRCDPISGHDNLYWYRRVMGKEIKFLLHFVKESKQDESGMPNNRFLAERTGGTYSTLKVQPAELEDSGVYFCASRPDRGGGANVLTFGAGSRLTVL.

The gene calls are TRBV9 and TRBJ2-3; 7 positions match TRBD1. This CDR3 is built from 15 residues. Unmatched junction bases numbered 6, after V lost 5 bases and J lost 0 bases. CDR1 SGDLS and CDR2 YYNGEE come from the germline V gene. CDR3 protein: CASSWDSLSTDTQYF. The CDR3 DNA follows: TGTGCCAGCAGTTGGGACAGCCTAAGCACAGATACGCAGTATTTT.

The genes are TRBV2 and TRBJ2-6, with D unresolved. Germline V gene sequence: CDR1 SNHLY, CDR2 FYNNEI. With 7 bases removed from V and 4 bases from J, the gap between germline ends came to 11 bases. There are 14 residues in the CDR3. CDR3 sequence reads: CASNGNTGANVLTF. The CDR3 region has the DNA TGTGCCAGCAACGGAAACACCGGGGCCAACGTCCTGACTTTC.

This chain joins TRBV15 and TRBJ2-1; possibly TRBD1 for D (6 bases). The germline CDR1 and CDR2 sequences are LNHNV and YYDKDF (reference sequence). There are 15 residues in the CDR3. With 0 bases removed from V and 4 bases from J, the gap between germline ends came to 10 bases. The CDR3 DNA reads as TGTGCCACCAGCAGAGATAGGGGACAATACAATGAGCAGTTCTTC. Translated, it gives CATSRDRGQYNEQFF.